This TCR beta chain was sequenced in a study of cytomegalovirus exposure and HLA in healthy donors. The study's findings and limits: Within an earlier analysis, most TCR beta V segments proved productive either about 87% or about 30% of the time. There were reportedly fewer N-insertions in an Asian-associated ancestry cluster than the approximately 640-donor mean, in a later analysis.

With respect to this clone: Its antigen is not known.

A multiplex PCR was run with 60 Vbeta primers and 13 Jbeta primers. Only in-frame clones appear in the TCRdb table, and some are missing; sequencing was by immunoSEQ multiplex PCR. Found here are 140,000 to 150,000 clones, 75% to 80% of them singletons; the top ten hold 1.5% to 2%. The receptor was derived from a woman aged 25 to 45 in good health and CMV-seronegative. The sequencing sample was made of PBMCs.

This CDR3 reads CASRGGASDTGELFF. The DNA of the CDR3 is TGTGCCAGCCGAGGGGGCGCGTCAGACACCGGGGAGCTGTTTTTT. The rearrangement links TRBV16 to TRBJ2-2; 7 nucleotides match TRBD1. This CDR3 region has 15 residues. V lost 8 bases to trimming and J lost 3 bases; unmatched junction nucleotides: 9. CDR1 and CDR2 (germline): KGHSY, FQNENV.